A selection of T cell receptor beta chains follows, all from one sample in a study of PD-L1 blockade in urothelial cancer. The table came from immunoSEQ multiplex PCR; TCRdb's copy has only in-frame clones and leaves some out. The data hold about 32,000 clones, with 80% to 90% observed a single time. Specimen: PBMCs, collected around atezolizumab (anti-PD-L1) treatment. Receptors originate from a man aged 50 to 59 with urothelial cancer. The CDR3 runs from the conserved cysteine through the conserved F or W. A D gene is named only where the DNA matches it firmly. The size of a clone is reported for some rows only, either as once, few or many, or as a class for expanded clones.

cdr3_length: 15
clone_size: NA
j_call: TRBJ1-2
v_call: TRBV10-3
d_call: TRBD1
cdr3_nt: TGTGCCATCAGTGACTCCGTGACAGGGACCTATGGCTACACCTTC
cdr3_aa: CAISDSVTGTYGYTF

cdr3_length: 15
clone_size: few
j_call: TRBJ1-1
v_call: TRBV5-1
d_call: TRBD1
cdr3_nt: TGCGCCAGCAGCGGACAGGGGTTTGTGAACACTGAAGCTTTCTTT
cdr3_aa: CASSGQGFVNTEAFF

cdr3_length: 14
clone_size: NA
j_call: TRBJ2-7
v_call: TRBV27
d_call: TRBD1
cdr3_nt: TGTGCCAGCCAACAGGGGAATAGCCCCTACGAGCAGTACTTC
cdr3_aa: CASQQGNSPYEQYF

cdr3_length: 16
clone_size: NA
j_call: TRBJ2-5
v_call: TRBV7-2
d_call: NA
cdr3_nt: TGTGCCAGCAGCTTAGCTCCGGCTAGCAGACAAGAGACCCAGTACTTC
cdr3_aa: CASSLAPASRQETQYF

cdr3_length: 16
clone_size: NA
j_call: TRBJ1-1
v_call: TRBV18
d_call: NA
cdr3_nt: TGTGCCAGCTCACATCCCCCAACCAGGGGTAGGACTGAAGCTTTCTTT
cdr3_aa: CASSHPPTRGRTEAFF

cdr3_length: 15
clone_size: NA
j_call: TRBJ2-7
v_call: TRBV6-5
d_call: TRBD2
cdr3_nt: TGTGCCAGCAGTGCCGAAGCGGGGGGCACCTACGAGCAGTACTTC
cdr3_aa: CASSAEAGGTYEQYF

cdr3_length: 15
clone_size: NA
j_call: TRBJ2-7
v_call: TRBV2
d_call: NA
cdr3_nt: TGTGCCAGCAGGGGGATCGGGGGTTTCTCCTACGAGCAGTACTTC
cdr3_aa: CASRGIGGFSYEQYF

cdr3_length: 16
clone_size: NA
j_call: TRBJ2-3
v_call: TRBV28
d_call: TRBD2
cdr3_nt: TGTGCCAGCAGCCCCGCTAGCGGGAGGGCCACAGATACGCAGTATTTT
cdr3_aa: CASSPASGRATDTQYF

cdr3_length: 14
clone_size: once
j_call: TRBJ1-1
v_call: TRBV28
d_call: NA
cdr3_nt: TGTGCCACCAGCCAAGGAGGATTGAACACTGAAGCTTTCTTT
cdr3_aa: CATSQGGLNTEAFF

cdr3_length: 15
clone_size: NA
j_call: TRBJ2-7
v_call: TRBV21-1
d_call: NA
cdr3_nt: TGTGCCAGCAGCCTCGAGGGGGACGAGGTCTACGAGCAGTACTTC
cdr3_aa: CASSLEGDEVYEQYF

cdr3_length: 14
clone_size: NA
j_call: TRBJ2-7
v_call: TRBV5-5
d_call: NA
cdr3_nt: TGTGCCAGCAGCTTGGGCAGCGGGCGGGACGAGCAGTACTTC
cdr3_aa: CASSLGSGRDEQYF

cdr3_length: 18
clone_size: once
j_call: TRBJ2-2
v_call: TRBV7-9
d_call: TRBD2
cdr3_nt: TGTGCCAGCAGCTTAGGAGGACTAGCGGGAGGGCCGACCGGGGAGCTGTTTTTT
cdr3_aa: CASSLGGLAGGPTGELFF

cdr3_length: 11
clone_size: NA
j_call: TRBJ2-7
v_call: TRBV28
d_call: NA
cdr3_nt: TGTGCCAGCAGTTTTGGGGAGAGGGAGTACTTC
cdr3_aa: CASSFGEREYF

cdr3_length: 12
clone_size: NA
j_call: TRBJ1-2
v_call: TRBV6-5
d_call: NA
cdr3_nt: TGTGCCAGTGGGGAGGGGAACTATGGCTACACCTTC
cdr3_aa: CASGEGNYGYTF

cdr3_length: 15
clone_size: NA
j_call: TRBJ2-1
v_call: TRBV7-6
d_call: TRBD1
cdr3_nt: TGTGCCAGCAGCCCTACCGGGACAGGGGTCGGAGAGCAGTTCTTC
cdr3_aa: CASSPTGTGVGEQFF

cdr3_length: 11
clone_size: NA
j_call: TRBJ2-7
v_call: TRBV30
d_call: NA
cdr3_nt: TGTGCCTGGACAGGGATCAACGAGCAGTACTTC
cdr3_aa: CAWTGINEQYF

cdr3_length: 14
clone_size: few
j_call: TRBJ2-5
v_call: TRBV7-9
d_call: TRBD2
cdr3_nt: TGTGCCAGCAGTCCTAGCGGGTCGGGGGAGACCCAGTACTTC
cdr3_aa: CASSPSGSGETQYF

cdr3_length: 14
clone_size: NA
j_call: TRBJ1-2
v_call: TRBV4-1
d_call: NA
cdr3_nt: TGCGCCAGCAGCCAAGGTGGGGGGACGGCCGGCTACACCTTC
cdr3_aa: CASSQGGGTAGYTF

cdr3_length: 14
clone_size: NA
j_call: TRBJ1-1
v_call: TRBV11-2
d_call: NA
cdr3_nt: TGTGCCAGCAGCTTAAACCAGGGAGGCGCTGAAGCTTTCTTT
cdr3_aa: CASSLNQGGAEAFF

cdr3_length: 18
clone_size: NA
j_call: TRBJ1-1
v_call: TRBV7-8
d_call: NA
cdr3_nt: TGTGCCAGCAGCTTAAGGTCCGGACTCAACTCCATGAACACTGAAGCTTTCTTT
cdr3_aa: CASSLRSGLNSMNTEAFF

cdr3_length: 11
clone_size: once
j_call: TRBJ2-7
v_call: TRBV20-1
d_call: TRBD2
cdr3_nt: TGCAGTGCCCAGCGGGAGTACGAGCAGTACTTC
cdr3_aa: CSAQREYEQYF

cdr3_length: 16
clone_size: NA
j_call: TRBJ2-2
v_call: TRBV7-3
d_call: TRBD1
cdr3_nt: TGTGCCAGCAGCTTCGGACAGGGGACGAACACCGGGGAGCTGTTTTTT
cdr3_aa: CASSFGQGTNTGELFF

cdr3_length: 17
clone_size: NA
j_call: TRBJ1-1
v_call: TRBV2
d_call: TRBD1
cdr3_nt: TGTGCCAGGACAGGGGGTGACCAACGGCGTCTAAACACTGAAGCTTTCTTT
cdr3_aa: CARTGGDQRRLNTEAFF

cdr3_length: 13
clone_size: once
j_call: TRBJ2-2
v_call: TRBV29-1
d_call: NA
cdr3_nt: TGCAGCGTTGTGTACTTGAACACCGGGGAGCTGTTTTTT
cdr3_aa: CSVVYLNTGELFF

cdr3_length: 15
clone_size: NA
j_call: TRBJ2-7
v_call: TRBV27
d_call: TRBD2
cdr3_nt: TGTGCCAGCAGTCGAGGGACTAGCGGGAGTGAAGAGCAGTACTTC
cdr3_aa: CASSRGTSGSEEQYF

cdr3_length: 24
clone_size: NA
j_call: TRBJ2-2
v_call: TRBV10-3
d_call: TRBD2
cdr3_nt: TGTGCCATCAGTGACCGGTCCAGGAGAGGAAATAATGGAAGCGGGATTGAGAACACCGGGGAGCTGTTTTTT
cdr3_aa: CAISDRSRRGNNGSGIENTGELFF

cdr3_length: 14
clone_size: NA
j_call: TRBJ2-7
v_call: TRBV7-2
d_call: NA
cdr3_nt: TGTGCCAGCAGCTACCGGACTGCCTCCTACGAGCAGTACTTC
cdr3_aa: CASSYRTASYEQYF

cdr3_length: 16
clone_size: NA
j_call: TRBJ2-3
v_call: TRBV7-8
d_call: TRBD2
cdr3_nt: TGTGCCAGCAGCTTAATGCGGGAGGCCACCTTGGTTGCGCAGTATTTT
cdr3_aa: CASSLMREATLVAQYF

cdr3_length: 13
clone_size: few
j_call: TRBJ1-2
v_call: TRBV27
d_call: NA
cdr3_nt: TGTGCCAGCAGTCCCCAGGGGAACTATGGCTACACCTTC
cdr3_aa: CASSPQGNYGYTF

cdr3_length: 18
clone_size: NA
j_call: TRBJ2-7
v_call: TRBV9
d_call: TRBD1
cdr3_nt: TGTGCCAGCAGCGCGAGACCGGGACAGGGGATCGGGGCCTACGAGCAGTACTTC
cdr3_aa: CASSARPGQGIGAYEQYF

cdr3_length: 14
clone_size: NA
j_call: TRBJ2-7
v_call: TRBV6-1
d_call: TRBD2
cdr3_nt: TGTGCCAGCAGTGAGGAGCGGGGAGCCTACGAGCAGTACTTC
cdr3_aa: CASSEERGAYEQYF

cdr3_length: 12
clone_size: NA
j_call: TRBJ2-3
v_call: TRBV2
d_call: NA
cdr3_nt: TGTGCCAGCGTAGGGGAAACCGATACGCAGTATTTT
cdr3_aa: CASVGETDTQYF

cdr3_length: 12
clone_size: NA
j_call: TRBJ2-7
v_call: TRBV19
d_call: TRBD1
cdr3_nt: TGTGCCAGTAGTATTGGCAGGGGGGAGCAGTACTTC
cdr3_aa: CASSIGRGEQYF

cdr3_length: 15
clone_size: NA
j_call: TRBJ2-1
v_call: TRBV5-6
d_call: NA
cdr3_nt: TGTGCCAGCAGCTTGGCCGGGACTCAGTACAATGAGCAGTTCTTC
cdr3_aa: CASSLAGTQYNEQFF

cdr3_length: 16
clone_size: NA
j_call: TRBJ2-7
v_call: TRBV9
d_call: TRBD1
cdr3_nt: TGTGCCAGCAGCGTAACGAGCGCAGGGGGTCCCTACGAGCAGTACTTC
cdr3_aa: CASSVTSAGGPYEQYF

cdr3_length: 16
clone_size: NA
j_call: TRBJ2-1
v_call: TRBV4-3
d_call: TRBD2
cdr3_nt: TGCGCCAGCAGCCAAGAGGGCGGGAGTGTGGCCAATGAGCAGTTCTTC
cdr3_aa: CASSQEGGSVANEQFF

cdr3_length: 13
clone_size: NA
j_call: TRBJ2-7
v_call: TRBV7-9
d_call: NA
cdr3_nt: TGTGCCAGCAGCTTTGGGGGCAACTACGAGCAGTACTTC
cdr3_aa: CASSFGGNYEQYF

cdr3_length: 12
clone_size: few
j_call: TRBJ1-2
v_call: TRBV10-3
d_call: NA
cdr3_nt: TGTGCCATCGAAGGTTCAGGTTATGGCTACACCTTC
cdr3_aa: CAIEGSGYGYTF

cdr3_length: 13
clone_size: NA
j_call: TRBJ2-7
v_call: TRBV7-3
d_call: TRBD1
cdr3_nt: TGTGCCAGCAGCTCCGAGACAGGGGCCGAGCAGTACTTC
cdr3_aa: CASSSETGAEQYF

cdr3_length: 14
clone_size: NA
j_call: TRBJ1-1
v_call: TRBV11-2
d_call: TRBD1
cdr3_nt: TGTGCCAGCAGCCTCCGGACAGGCAACACTGAAGCTTTCTTT
cdr3_aa: CASSLRTGNTEAFF

cdr3_length: 15
clone_size: NA
j_call: TRBJ1-2
v_call: TRBV6-1
d_call: TRBD1
cdr3_nt: TGTGCCAGCAGTGCGAACTCAGGGGGCGCGTTTGGCTACACCTTC
cdr3_aa: CASSANSGGAFGYTF

cdr3_length: 12
clone_size: NA
j_call: TRBJ2-2
v_call: TRBV19
d_call: NA
cdr3_nt: TGTGCCAGTAGTATTCCTAACGGGGAGCTGTTTTTT
cdr3_aa: CASSIPNGELFF

cdr3_length: 14
clone_size: NA
j_call: TRBJ1-1
v_call: TRBV5-1
d_call: TRBD1
cdr3_nt: TGCGCCAGCAGCTACGAACAGGGGAACGCTGAAGCTTTCTTT
cdr3_aa: CASSYEQGNAEAFF

cdr3_length: 14
clone_size: NA
j_call: TRBJ1-2
v_call: TRBV10-3
d_call: NA
cdr3_nt: TGTGCCATCAGTACCCAGGGGCCGAACTATGGCTACACCTTC
cdr3_aa: CAISTQGPNYGYTF

cdr3_length: 14
clone_size: NA
j_call: TRBJ2-1
v_call: TRBV9
d_call: NA
cdr3_nt: TGTGCCAGCAGCGTACCGGGAGTTAGGGATGAGCAGTTCTTC
cdr3_aa: CASSVPGVRDEQFF

cdr3_length: 15
clone_size: NA
j_call: TRBJ2-1
v_call: TRBV7-9
d_call: TRBD2
cdr3_nt: TGTGCCAGCAGCTTAACGCGGGAGTTCAGGAATGAGCAGTTCTTC
cdr3_aa: CASSLTREFRNEQFF

cdr3_length: 15
clone_size: NA
j_call: TRBJ1-1
v_call: TRBV15
d_call: NA
cdr3_nt: TGTGCCACCACTATCTCAGGGGCATTGGTGTCTGAAGCTTTCTTT
cdr3_aa: CATTISGALVSEAFF

cdr3_length: 14
clone_size: few
j_call: TRBJ2-4
v_call: TRBV15
d_call: NA
cdr3_nt: TGTGCCACCAGCAAGGGGGGGGGCAAAAACATTCAGTACTTC
cdr3_aa: CATSKGGGKNIQYF

cdr3_length: 14
clone_size: NA
j_call: TRBJ2-3
v_call: TRBV7-9
d_call: NA
cdr3_nt: TGTGCCAGCCAGATCGAGCGGAACACAGATACGCAGTATTTT
cdr3_aa: CASQIERNTDTQYF

cdr3_length: 13
clone_size: NA
j_call: TRBJ2-5
v_call: TRBV6-5
d_call: NA
cdr3_nt: TGTGCCAGCAGGGGACTGATCGGAGAGACCCAGTACTTC
cdr3_aa: CASRGLIGETQYF

cdr3_length: 13
clone_size: NA
j_call: TRBJ2-5
v_call: TRBV13
d_call: NA
cdr3_nt: TGTGCCAGCAGCTCCTTGGGCGTGGAGACCCAGTACTTC
cdr3_aa: CASSSLGVETQYF

cdr3_length: 16
clone_size: once
j_call: TRBJ1-5
v_call: TRBV28
d_call: NA
cdr3_nt: TGTGCCAGCAAGAGGGGGAGACGAACAAGGAATCAGCCCCAGCATTTT
cdr3_aa: CASKRGRRTRNQPQHF

cdr3_length: 13
clone_size: NA
j_call: TRBJ2-5
v_call: TRBV5-4
d_call: TRBD2
cdr3_nt: TGTGCCAGCAGCGGACTAGCGAGCAACACCCAGTACTTC
cdr3_aa: CASSGLASNTQYF

cdr3_length: 13
clone_size: NA
j_call: TRBJ2-3
v_call: TRBV9
d_call: NA
cdr3_nt: TGTGCCAGCAGCGTAGACCATAGTGATACGCAGTATTTT
cdr3_aa: CASSVDHSDTQYF

cdr3_length: 13
clone_size: NA
j_call: TRBJ1-2
v_call: TRBV27
d_call: NA
cdr3_nt: TGTGCCAGCAGTTTTGGCCCACAGAGAGGCTACACCTTC
cdr3_aa: CASSFGPQRGYTF

cdr3_length: 18
clone_size: few
j_call: TRBJ2-7
v_call: TRBV11-2
d_call: TRBD2
cdr3_nt: TGTGCCAGCAGCCATATTACTAGCGGGAGGGCTGGGGCCTACGAGCAGTACTTC
cdr3_aa: CASSHITSGRAGAYEQYF

cdr3_length: 16
clone_size: NA
j_call: TRBJ2-7
v_call: TRBV4-3
d_call: NA
cdr3_nt: TGCGCCAGCAGCCCCGGCATTTGGGACACGAACTACGAGCAGTACTTC
cdr3_aa: CASSPGIWDTNYEQYF

cdr3_length: 16
clone_size: NA
j_call: TRBJ2-2
v_call: TRBV19
d_call: TRBD1
cdr3_nt: TGTGCCAGTAGTATTGGGACAGGGGGAGGCACCGGGGAGCTGTTTTTT
cdr3_aa: CASSIGTGGGTGELFF

cdr3_length: 13
clone_size: NA
j_call: TRBJ1-1
v_call: TRBV6-6
d_call: NA
cdr3_nt: TGTGCCAGCAGTTATACTCCGTGGACTGAAGCTTTCTTT
cdr3_aa: CASSYTPWTEAFF

cdr3_length: 16
clone_size: NA
j_call: TRBJ1-2
v_call: TRBV27
d_call: TRBD1
cdr3_nt: TGTGCCAGCAGTTTATGGGGACAGAACCTCGGTTATGGCTACACCTTC
cdr3_aa: CASSLWGQNLGYGYTF